This T cell receptor (beta chain) was recorded in a study of blood T cell repertoires in COVID-19. Across the whole study: The analysed material was cDNA or gDNA that came from T cells, B-cell-depleted T cells, or PBMCs.

Original processing methods: Nucleated cell counts were estimated from reference gene primer amplification. Libraries were prepared by immunoSEQ multiplex PCR; TCRdb keeps only in-frame clonotypes and omits some of them. Clonal size and the V and J genes are those of that table, whereas D and trimming came from the DNA. Here the sample spans about 210,000 clones, around 91% being singletons. CDR1 LNHDA and CDR2 SQIVND come from the germline V gene (reference sequence). V was pared by 3 bases and J by 5 bases, with 12 bases between. CDR3 length equals 14 residues. This clone was counted a single time. The J gene is TRBJ2-3, the V gene TRBV19; perhaps TRBD1 as D (5 bases). The source of this sequence is a woman aged 35 to 49 with acute or convalescent COVID-19. The sequencing sample was made of peripheral blood. The CDR3 region has the DNA TGTGCCAGTAGTATCGGCAGGGTGAAAGATACGCAGTATTTT. Translation: CASSIGRVKDTQYF.